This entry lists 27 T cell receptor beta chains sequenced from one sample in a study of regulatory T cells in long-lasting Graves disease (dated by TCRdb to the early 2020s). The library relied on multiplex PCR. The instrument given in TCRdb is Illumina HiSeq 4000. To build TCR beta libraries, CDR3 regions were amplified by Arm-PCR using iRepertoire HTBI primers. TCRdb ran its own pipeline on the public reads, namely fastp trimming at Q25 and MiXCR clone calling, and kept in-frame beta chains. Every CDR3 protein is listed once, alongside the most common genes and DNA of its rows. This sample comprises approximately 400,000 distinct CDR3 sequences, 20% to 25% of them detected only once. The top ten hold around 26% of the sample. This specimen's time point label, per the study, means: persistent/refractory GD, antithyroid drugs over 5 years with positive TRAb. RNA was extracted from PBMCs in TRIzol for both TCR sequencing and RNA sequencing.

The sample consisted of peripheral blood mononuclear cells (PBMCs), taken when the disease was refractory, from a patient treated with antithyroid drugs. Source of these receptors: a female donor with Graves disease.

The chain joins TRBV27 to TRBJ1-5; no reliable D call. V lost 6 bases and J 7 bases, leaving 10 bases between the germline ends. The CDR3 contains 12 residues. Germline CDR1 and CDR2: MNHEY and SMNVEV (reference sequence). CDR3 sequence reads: CASRKNGQPQHF. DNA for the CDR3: TGTGCCAGCAGAAAAAATGGGCAGCCCCAGCATTTT.

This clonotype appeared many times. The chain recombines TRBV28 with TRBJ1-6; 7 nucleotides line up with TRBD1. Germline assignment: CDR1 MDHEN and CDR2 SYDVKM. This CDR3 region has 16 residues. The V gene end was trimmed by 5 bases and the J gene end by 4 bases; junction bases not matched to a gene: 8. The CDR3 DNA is TGTGCCAGCAGTACTCCAGGGGGGAATTATAATTCACCCCTCCACTTT. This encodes CASSTPGGNYNSPLHF.

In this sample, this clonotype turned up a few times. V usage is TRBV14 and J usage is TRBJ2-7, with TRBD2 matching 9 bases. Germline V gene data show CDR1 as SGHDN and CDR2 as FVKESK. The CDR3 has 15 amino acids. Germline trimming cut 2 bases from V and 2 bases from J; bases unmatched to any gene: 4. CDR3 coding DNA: TGTGCCAGCAGCCAACTGCTAGCGGGGCCCTACGAGCAGTACTTC. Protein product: CASSQLLAGPYEQYF.

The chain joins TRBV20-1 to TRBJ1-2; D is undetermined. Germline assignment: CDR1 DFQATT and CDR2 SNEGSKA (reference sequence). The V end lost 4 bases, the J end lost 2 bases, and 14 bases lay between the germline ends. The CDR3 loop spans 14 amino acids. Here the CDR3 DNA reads TGCAGTGCTATTATGGGAGACGCGAACTATGGCTACACCTTC. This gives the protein CSAIMGDANYGYTF.

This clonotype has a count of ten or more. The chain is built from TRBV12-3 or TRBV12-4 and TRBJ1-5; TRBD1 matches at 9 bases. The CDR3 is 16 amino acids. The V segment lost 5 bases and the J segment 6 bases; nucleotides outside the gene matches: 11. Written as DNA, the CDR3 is TGTGCCAGCAGTCCAAAGGACAGGGGATTTAGTCAGCCCCAGCATTTT. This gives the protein CASSPKDRGFSQPQHF.

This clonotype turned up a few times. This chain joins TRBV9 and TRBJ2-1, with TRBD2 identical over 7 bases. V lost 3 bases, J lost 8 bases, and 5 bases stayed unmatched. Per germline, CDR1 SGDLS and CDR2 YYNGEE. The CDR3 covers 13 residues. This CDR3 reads CASSGTRPDEQFF. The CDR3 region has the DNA TGTGCCAGCAGCGGGACTAGACCCGATGAGCAGTTCTTC.

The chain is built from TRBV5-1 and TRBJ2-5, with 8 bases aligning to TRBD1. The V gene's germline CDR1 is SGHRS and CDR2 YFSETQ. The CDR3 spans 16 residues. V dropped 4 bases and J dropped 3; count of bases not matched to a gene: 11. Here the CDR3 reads CASSVGDRTFKETQYF. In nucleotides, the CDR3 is TGCGCCAGCAGCGTGGGGGACAGGACGTTTAAAGAGACCCAGTACTTC.

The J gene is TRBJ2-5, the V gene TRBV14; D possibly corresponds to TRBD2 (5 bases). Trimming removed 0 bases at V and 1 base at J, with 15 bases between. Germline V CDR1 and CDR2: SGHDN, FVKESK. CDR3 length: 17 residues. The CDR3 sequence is CASSQDRGTSPQETQYF. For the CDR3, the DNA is TGTGCCAGCAGCCAAGATCGGGGAACCTCACCCCAAGAGACCCAGTACTTC.

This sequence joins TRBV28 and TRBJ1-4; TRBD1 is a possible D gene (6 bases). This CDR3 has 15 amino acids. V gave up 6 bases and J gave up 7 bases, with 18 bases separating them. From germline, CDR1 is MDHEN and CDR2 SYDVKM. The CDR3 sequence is CASSPLRGASEKLFF. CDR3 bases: TGTGCCAGCAGCCCTTTGCGGGGGGCTAGTGAAAAACTGTTTTTT.

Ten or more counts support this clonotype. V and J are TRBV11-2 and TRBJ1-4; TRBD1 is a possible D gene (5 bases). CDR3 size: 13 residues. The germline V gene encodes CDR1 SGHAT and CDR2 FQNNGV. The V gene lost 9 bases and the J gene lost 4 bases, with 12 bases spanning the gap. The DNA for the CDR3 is TGTGCCAGTACCGGGACGGTTAATGAAAAACTGTTTTTT. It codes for CASTGTVNEKLFF.

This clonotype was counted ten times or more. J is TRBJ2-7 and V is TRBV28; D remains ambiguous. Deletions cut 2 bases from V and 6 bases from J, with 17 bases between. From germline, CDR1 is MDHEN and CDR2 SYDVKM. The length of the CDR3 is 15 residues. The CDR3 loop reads CASSLIFDRLGEQYF. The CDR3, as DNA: TGTGCCAGCAGTTTAATTTTTGACCGGCTAGGCGAGCAGTACTTC.

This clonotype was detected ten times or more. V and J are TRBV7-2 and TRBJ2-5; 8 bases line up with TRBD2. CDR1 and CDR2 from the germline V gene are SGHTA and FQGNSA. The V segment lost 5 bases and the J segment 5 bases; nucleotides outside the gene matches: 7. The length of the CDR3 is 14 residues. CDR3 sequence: CASSKPGLGETQYF. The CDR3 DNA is TGTGCCAGCAGCAAACCGGGACTAGGGGAGACCCAGTACTTC.

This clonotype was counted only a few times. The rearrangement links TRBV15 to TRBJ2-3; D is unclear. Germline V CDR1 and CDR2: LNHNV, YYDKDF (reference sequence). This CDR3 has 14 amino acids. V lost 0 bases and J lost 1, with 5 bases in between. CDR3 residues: CATSRDLGTDTQYF. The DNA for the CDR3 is TGTGCCACCAGCAGAGATCTTGGCACAGATACGCAGTATTTT. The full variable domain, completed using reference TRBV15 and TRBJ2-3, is DAMVIQNPRYQVTQFGKPVTLSCSQTLNHNVMYWYQQKSSQAPKLLFHYYDKDFNNEADTPDNFQSRRPNTSFCFLDIRSPGLGDTAMYLCATSRDLGTDTQYFGPGTRLTVL.

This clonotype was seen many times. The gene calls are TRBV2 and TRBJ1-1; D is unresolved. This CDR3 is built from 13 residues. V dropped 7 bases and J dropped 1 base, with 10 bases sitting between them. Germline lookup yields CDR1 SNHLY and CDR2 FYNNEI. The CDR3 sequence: CASKTGENTEAFF. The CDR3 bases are TGTGCCAGCAAGACTGGCGAGAACACTGAAGCTTTCTTT.

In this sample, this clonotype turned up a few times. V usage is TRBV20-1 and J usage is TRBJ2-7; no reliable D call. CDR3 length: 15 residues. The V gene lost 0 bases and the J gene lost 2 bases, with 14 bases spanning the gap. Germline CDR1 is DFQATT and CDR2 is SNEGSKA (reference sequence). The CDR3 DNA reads TGCAGTGCTAGAGATTTCCTAGATCGGCCCTACGAGCAGTACTTC. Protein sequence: CSARDFLDRPYEQYF.

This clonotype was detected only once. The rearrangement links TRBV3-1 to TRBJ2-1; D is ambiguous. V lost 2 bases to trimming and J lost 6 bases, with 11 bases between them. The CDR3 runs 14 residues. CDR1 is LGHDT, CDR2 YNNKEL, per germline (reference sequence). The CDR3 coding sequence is TGTGCCAGCAGCCAACTCTCCAGCCCCAATGAGCAGTTCTTC. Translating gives CASSQLSSPNEQFF.

The CDR3 loop reads CASSLGGQGLENIQYF. As DNA, the CDR3 is TGTGCCAGCAGCTTAGGGGGACAGGGTTTGGAGAACATTCAGTACTTC. The V and J genes are TRBV5-6 and TRBJ2-4, with 9 bases aligning to TRBD1. Germline V CDR1 and CDR2: SGHDT, YYEEEE. The ends lost 2 bases at V and 7 bases at J; junction bases unmatched: 10. This CDR3 is 16 amino acids long.

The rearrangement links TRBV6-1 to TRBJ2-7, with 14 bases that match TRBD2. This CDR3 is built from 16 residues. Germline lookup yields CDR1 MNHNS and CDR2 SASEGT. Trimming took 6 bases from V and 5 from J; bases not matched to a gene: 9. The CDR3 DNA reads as TGTGCCAGCAGACTCCTAGGGACTAGCGGGAGCCACGAGCAGTACTTC. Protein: CASRLLGTSGSHEQYF.

The CDR3 protein is CASSPVGKETQYF. CDR3 sequence (DNA): TGCGCCAGCAGCCCTGTCGGGAAAGAGACCCAGTACTTC. V usage is TRBV5-1 and J usage is TRBJ2-5; D might be TRBD2 (5 bases). Looked up from germline, CDR1 is SGHRS and CDR2 is YFSETQ. Trimming pared 4 bases from V and 3 bases from J, leaving 10 bases between. The CDR3 is made up of 13 amino acids.

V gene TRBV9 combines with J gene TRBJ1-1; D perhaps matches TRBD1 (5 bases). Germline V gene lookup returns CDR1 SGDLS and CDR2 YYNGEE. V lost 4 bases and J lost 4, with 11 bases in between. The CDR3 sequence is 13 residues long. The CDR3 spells CASSRGGITEAFF. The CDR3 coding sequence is TGTGCCAGCAGCAGGGGAGGGATCACTGAAGCTTTCTTT.

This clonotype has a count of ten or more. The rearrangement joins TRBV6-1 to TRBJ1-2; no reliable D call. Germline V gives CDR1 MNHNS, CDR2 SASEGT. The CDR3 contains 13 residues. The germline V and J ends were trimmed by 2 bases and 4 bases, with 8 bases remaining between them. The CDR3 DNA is TGTGCCAGCAGTGAACGGGATTTCTATGGCTACACCTTC. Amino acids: CASSERDFYGYTF.

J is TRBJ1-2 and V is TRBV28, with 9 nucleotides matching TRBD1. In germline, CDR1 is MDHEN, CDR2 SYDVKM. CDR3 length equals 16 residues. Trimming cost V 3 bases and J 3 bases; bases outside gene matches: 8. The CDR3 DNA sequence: TGTGCCAGCAGTTTGGGGACAGGGAGCGGCCACTATGGCTACACCTTC. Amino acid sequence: CASSLGTGSGHYGYTF.

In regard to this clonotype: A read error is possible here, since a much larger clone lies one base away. The CDR3, as DNA: TGTGCCAGCAGTTTTGAGCGGGAGCCCACCAGGGAGCTGTTTTTT. Translated, it gives CASSFEREPTRELFF. This chain connects TRBV28 to TRBJ2-2; 8 nucleotides align to TRBD2. The CDR3 runs to 15 residues. Germline V gene lookup returns CDR1 MDHEN and CDR2 SYDVKM.

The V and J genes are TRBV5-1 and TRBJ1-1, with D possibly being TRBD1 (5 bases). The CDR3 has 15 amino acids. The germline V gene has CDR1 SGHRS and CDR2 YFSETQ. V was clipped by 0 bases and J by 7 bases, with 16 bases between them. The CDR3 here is CASSLAGKGDGEAFF. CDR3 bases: TGCGCCAGCAGCTTGGCAGGGAAAGGAGACGGTGAAGCTTTCTTT. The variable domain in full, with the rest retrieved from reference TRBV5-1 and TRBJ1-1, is KAGVTQTPRYLIKTRGQQVTLSCSPISGHRSVSWYQQTPGQGLQFLFEYFSETQRNKGNFPGRFSGRQFSNSRSEMNVSTLELGDSALYLCASSLAGKGDGEAFFGQGTRLTVV.

The CDR3 coding sequence is TGTGCCAGCAGTAGACAGGCGCAATTCACAGATACGCAGTATTTT. This sequence encodes CASSRQAQFTDTQYF. The V call is TRBV6-1, the J call TRBJ2-3, with D perhaps matching TRBD1 (6 bases). V shed 5 bases and J shed 2 bases, with 14 bases lying between them. The CDR3 length is 15 residues. CDR1 and CDR2 from the germline V gene are MNHNS and SASEGT.

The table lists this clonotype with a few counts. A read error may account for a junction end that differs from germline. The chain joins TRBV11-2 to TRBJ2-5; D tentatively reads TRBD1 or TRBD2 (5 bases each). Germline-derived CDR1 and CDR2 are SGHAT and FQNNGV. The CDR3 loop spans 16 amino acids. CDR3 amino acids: CASGLDPGTGLETQYF. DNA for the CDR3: TGTGCCAGCGGCTTAGATCCCGGGACGGGGCTGGAGACCCAGTACTTC.

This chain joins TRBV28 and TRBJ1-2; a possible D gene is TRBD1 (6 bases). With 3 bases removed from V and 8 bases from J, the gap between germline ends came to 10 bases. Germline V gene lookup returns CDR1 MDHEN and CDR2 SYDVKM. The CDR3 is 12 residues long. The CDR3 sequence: CASSFLQGGYTF. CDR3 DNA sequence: TGTGCCAGCAGTTTTCTACAGGGAGGCTACACCTTC.